One and the same sample provided the 17 T cell receptor beta chains below, sequenced in a study of shared clonotypes between healthy human individuals. Produced via immunoSEQ multiplex PCR; TCRdb's table is partial and in-frame only. The table lists about 2,500,000 clones, 85% to 95% of them singletons. Material for sequencing was naive CD4+ T cells sorted from blood. Subset given: CD45RA+ positively selected. The receptors come from a man aged 18 to 35 in good health.

V usage is TRBV19 and J usage is TRBJ1-5; D possibly corresponds to TRBD1 (6 bases). Germline V gene data show CDR1 as LNHDA and CDR2 as SQIVND (reference sequence). The CDR3 extends over 14 amino acids. Trimming shortened V by 9 bases and J by 0 bases, and 12 bases separated the two germline ends. CDR3 amino acids: CASRGEYSNQPQHF. The CDR3 coding sequence is TGTGCCAGCAGGGGCGAGTATAGCAATCAGCCCCAGCATTTT.

Remarks on this clone: Additional DNA sequences in this sample encode the identical CDR3. This rearrangement joins TRBV2 to TRBJ2-5, with 8 bases identical to TRBD1. V was pared by 6 bases and J by 1 base, with 1 base of the junction left unmatched. The CDR3 extends over 13 amino acids. Germline V gives CDR1 SNHLY, CDR2 FYNNEI. The CDR3 region has the DNA TGTGCCAGCAGAGGACAGGGCCAAGAGACCCAGTACTTC. Protein sequence: CASRGQGQETQYF.

The rearrangement links TRBV6-1 to TRBJ2-5; possibly TRBD2 for D (5 bases). The CDR3 consists of 12 residues. Germline assignment: CDR1 MNHNS and CDR2 SASEGT. Trimming left V 1 base short and J 9 bases short, with 9 bases between. CDR3 region: CASSEVTRAQYF. In DNA, the CDR3 is TGTGCCAGCAGTGAAGTAACGCGGGCCCAGTACTTC.

This chain links TRBV11-1 with TRBJ2-5; D gene ambiguous. With 3 bases removed from V and 7 bases from J, the gap between germline ends came to 15 bases. Per germline, CDR1 SGHAT and CDR2 FQDESV (reference sequence). The CDR3 runs 14 residues. The CDR3 DNA reads as TGTGCCAGCAGCTTCGATCTTGGCCTGCGGACCCAGTACTTC. This gives the protein CASSFDLGLRTQYF.

This clone was recorded only once. The J gene is TRBJ2-1, the V gene TRBV14; D tentatively fits TRBD1 or TRBD2 (5 bases each). V was cut by 0 bases and J by 6 bases, with 12 bases left in between. Germline values: CDR1 SGHDN, CDR2 FVKESK. CDR3 length equals 15 residues. CDR3 loop: CASSQDSARVNEQFF. The DNA for the CDR3 is TGTGCCAGCAGCCAAGATAGCGCCAGGGTCAATGAGCAGTTCTTC.

The rearrangement uses TRBV30 and TRBJ1-1; TRBD1 is a possible D gene (5 bases). The length of the CDR3 is 14 residues. Germline CDR1 reads GTSNPN; CDR2 reads SVGIG (reference sequence). Trimming left V 0 bases short and J 4 bases short, with 12 bases between. The CDR3 reads CAWSVQAWITEAFF. DNA of the CDR3: TGTGCCTGGAGTGTACAGGCTTGGATCACTGAAGCTTTCTTT.

The chain employs TRBV5-1 and TRBJ2-1; possibly TRBD1 or TRBD2 for D (5 bases each). The CDR3 has 15 amino acids. Germline CDR1 and CDR2: SGHRS and YFSETQ. V was trimmed by 4 bases and J by 5 bases, leaving 16 bases between them. The CDR3 loop is CASSLTGTKHNEQFF. The CDR3 coding sequence is TGCGCCAGCAGCCTTACCGGGACGAAGCACAATGAGCAGTTCTTC.

V and J are TRBV6-5 and TRBJ2-3, with D perhaps given as TRBD1 or TRBD2 (5 bases each). CDR1 and CDR2 from the germline V gene are MNHEY and SVGAGI. The CDR3 is made up of 15 amino acids. Trimming took off 7 bases at V and 1 base at J, with 15 bases between the two ends. CDR3 residues: CASTQVRGGTDTQYF. The CDR3 DNA sequence: TGTGCCAGCACCCAAGTCCGAGGGGGCACAGATACGCAGTATTTT.

The chain links TRBV6-6 to TRBJ2-7; D possibly corresponds to TRBD2 (5 bases). The CDR3 is 15 residues long. Between the trimmed V and J ends, which lost 11 bases and 1 base, there was a span of 21 bases. Germline CDR1 and CDR2: MNHNY and SVGAGI (reference sequence). DNA of the CDR3: TGTGCCGCTTCTCGGAGAGGGAGTGTGTCCTACGAGCAGTACTTC. It yields the protein CAASRRGSVSYEQYF.

This chain joins TRBV30 and TRBJ2-7, with 8 positions matching TRBD1. This CDR3 has 14 residues. CDR1 is GTSNPN and CDR2 is SVGIG in the germline V gene (reference sequence). Trimming at V came to 2 bases and at J to 2 bases, leaving 5 bases not matched to a gene. The CDR3 DNA reads TGTGCCTGGAGTAAAGGACAGGGTGCCTACGAGCAGTACTTC. It specifies CAWSKGQGAYEQYF.

CDR3 residues: CASSFEGDRDEQYF. The CDR3 bases are TGTGCCAGCAGCTTTGAGGGAGATAGGGACGAGCAGTACTTC. This chain connects TRBV5-4 to TRBJ2-7, with a tentative D call TRBD2 (5 bases). CDR3 size: 14 residues. CDR1 is SGHNT, CDR2 YYREEE, per germline (reference sequence). Trimming shortened V by 2 bases and J by 5 bases, and 14 bases separated the two germline ends.

The rearrangement uses TRBV5-1 and TRBJ2-3, with TRBD2 matching 7 bases. The germline CDR1 and CDR2 sequences are SGHRS and YFSETQ. The J segment lost 0 bases and the V segment lost 2 bases, leaving 3 bases of the junction unmatched. CDR3 length: 15 amino acids. For the CDR3, the DNA is TGCGCCAGCAGCTTCCCGCGGGGGAGCACAGATACGCAGTATTTT. The encoded protein is CASSFPRGSTDTQYF.

This chain joins TRBV11-2 and TRBJ2-3; possible D gene TRBD2, 5 bases. V shed 5 bases and J shed 3 bases, with 12 bases lying between them. Per germline, CDR1 SGHAT and CDR2 FQNNGV. CDR3 size: 14 residues. CDR3 DNA sequence: TGTGCCAGCAGCCTAGTCGGGGAAACAGATACGCAGTATTTT. Translating it yields CASSLVGETDTQYF. The complete variable domain, with remaining parts taken from reference TRBV11-2 and TRBJ2-3, reads EAGVAQSPRYKIIEKRQSVAFWCNPISGHATLYWYQQILGQGPKLLIQFQNNGVVDDSQLPKDRFSAERLKGVDSTLKIQPAKLEDSAVYLCASSLVGETDTQYFGPGTRLTVL.

The CDR3 DNA reads TGTGCCAGCATTCCGGACAGGGGCACAGATACGCAGTATTTT. This translates into CASIPDRGTDTQYF. The chain is built from TRBV2 and TRBJ2-3; 8 nucleotides match TRBD1. CDR1 is SNHLY and CDR2 is FYNNEI in the germline V gene. CDR3 size: 14 residues. J lost 1 base, V lost 7 bases, and 4 bases had no gene match.

In its sample, this clone was seen once. V usage is TRBV11-3 and J usage is TRBJ2-7; 8 positions match TRBD2. CDR3 length: 14 residues. From germline, CDR1 is SGHNT and CDR2 YENEEA. V gave up 3 bases and J gave up 6 bases; unmatched junction bases: 7. This CDR3 reads CASSFGGGPGEQYF. CDR3 DNA: TGTGCCAGCAGCTTCGGCGGGGGGCCCGGCGAGCAGTACTTC.

V is TRBV5-1 and J is TRBJ2-3; D remains unclear. This CDR3 is built from 14 residues. Trimming shortened V by 0 bases and J by 4 bases, and 9 bases separated the two germline ends. The germline V gene encodes CDR1 SGHRS and CDR2 YFSETQ. The CDR3 DNA sequence: TGCGCCAGCAGCTTGGGAGTAGCCGCAGATACGCAGTATTTT. As protein: CASSLGVAADTQYF.

This chain links TRBV18 with TRBJ1-2; a weak D match, TRBD1 (5 bases). The CDR3 is made up of 15 amino acids. With 0 bases removed from V and 0 bases from J, the gap between germline ends came to 8 bases. Per germline, CDR1 KGHSH and CDR2 LQKENI. CDR3 loop: CASSPPTDSNYGYTF. The CDR3 region has the DNA TGTGCCAGCTCACCACCGACAGATTCTAACTATGGCTACACCTTC.